This T cell receptor beta chain was captured in a study of T cell responses to AZD1222 COVID-19 vaccine. Study results and limitations: Spike-specific TCR breadth and depth both grew after two AZD1222 doses.

A few counts support this clone. Its antigen is currently unknown. The protocol was immunoSEQ multiplex PCR, while the TCRdb copy is restricted to in-frame clones and leaves out a portion. The repertoire consists of about 140,000 clones, with about 82% occurring once and the leading ten covering 7.9%. Trimming cost V 2 bases and J 2 bases, with 13 bases left between them. The germline V gene encodes CDR1 SGHTA and CDR2 FQGNSA. The CDR3 runs 16 residues. Here the sequenced sample was peripheral blood, taken 28 days after the second dose of the MenACWY control vaccine. V usage is TRBV7-2 and J usage is TRBJ1-5; possibly TRBD1 for D (5 bases). The origin of this receptor is an adult who received the MenACWY meningococcal vaccine as a control. The CDR3 region has the DNA TGTGCCAGCAGCTTAAGGCGGGGGATTGGCAATCAGCCCCAGCATTTT. Translating it yields CASSLRRGIGNQPQHF.